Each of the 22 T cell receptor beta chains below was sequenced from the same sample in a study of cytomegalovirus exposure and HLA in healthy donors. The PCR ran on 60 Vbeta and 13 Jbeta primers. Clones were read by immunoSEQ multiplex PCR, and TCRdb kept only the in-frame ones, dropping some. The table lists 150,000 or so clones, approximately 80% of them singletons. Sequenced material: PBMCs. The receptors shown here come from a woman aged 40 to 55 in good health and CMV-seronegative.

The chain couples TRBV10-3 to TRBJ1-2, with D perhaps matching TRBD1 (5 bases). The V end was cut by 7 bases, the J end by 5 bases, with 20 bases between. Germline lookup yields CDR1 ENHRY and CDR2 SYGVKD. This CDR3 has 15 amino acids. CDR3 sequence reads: CAITQNPQVEYGYTF. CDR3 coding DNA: TGTGCCATCACACAGAACCCACAGGTGGAATATGGCTACACCTTC.

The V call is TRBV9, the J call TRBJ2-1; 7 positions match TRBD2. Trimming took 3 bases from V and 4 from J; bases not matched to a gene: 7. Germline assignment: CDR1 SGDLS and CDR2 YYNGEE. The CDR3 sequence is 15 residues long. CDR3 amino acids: CASSADRGDYNEQFF. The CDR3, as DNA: TGTGCCAGCAGCGCGGACCGGGGGGATTACAATGAGCAGTTCTTC.

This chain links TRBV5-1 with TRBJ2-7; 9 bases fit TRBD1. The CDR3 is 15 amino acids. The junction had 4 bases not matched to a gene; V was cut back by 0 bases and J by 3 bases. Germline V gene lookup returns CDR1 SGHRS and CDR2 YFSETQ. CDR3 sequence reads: CASSLGDRGDYEQYF. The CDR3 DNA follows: TGCGCCAGCAGCTTGGGTGACAGGGGGGACTACGAGCAGTACTTC.

The CDR3 nucleotides read TGCGCCAGCAGCCCGGACTTTGACCTTGAAAAACTGTTTTTT. This translates into CASSPDFDLEKLFF. The genes are TRBV5-1 and TRBJ1-4, with unresolved D. Between the trimmed V and J ends, which lost 4 bases and 7 bases, there was a span of 14 bases. This CDR3 spans 14 amino acids. Germline CDR1 is SGHRS and CDR2 is YFSETQ.

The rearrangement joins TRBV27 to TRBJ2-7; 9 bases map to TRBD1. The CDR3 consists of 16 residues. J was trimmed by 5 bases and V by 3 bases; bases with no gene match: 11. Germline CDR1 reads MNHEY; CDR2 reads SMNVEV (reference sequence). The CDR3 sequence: CASSFGTGQGLNEQYF. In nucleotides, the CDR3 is TGTGCCAGCAGTTTCGGAACGGGACAGGGCTTGAACGAGCAGTACTTC.

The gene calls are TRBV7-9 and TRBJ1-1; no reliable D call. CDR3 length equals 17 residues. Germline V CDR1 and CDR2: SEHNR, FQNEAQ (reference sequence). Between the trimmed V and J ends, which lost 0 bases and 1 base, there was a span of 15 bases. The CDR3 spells CASSLALSSRGNTEAFF. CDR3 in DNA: TGTGCCAGCAGCTTAGCCCTTTCCAGCCGGGGGAACACTGAAGCTTTCTTT.

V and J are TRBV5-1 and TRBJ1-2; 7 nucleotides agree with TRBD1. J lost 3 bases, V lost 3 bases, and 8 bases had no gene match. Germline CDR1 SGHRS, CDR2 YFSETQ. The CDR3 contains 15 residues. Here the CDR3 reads CASSSTPGGDYGYTF. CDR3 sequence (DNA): TGCGCCAGCAGCTCGACTCCAGGGGGTGACTATGGCTACACCTTC.

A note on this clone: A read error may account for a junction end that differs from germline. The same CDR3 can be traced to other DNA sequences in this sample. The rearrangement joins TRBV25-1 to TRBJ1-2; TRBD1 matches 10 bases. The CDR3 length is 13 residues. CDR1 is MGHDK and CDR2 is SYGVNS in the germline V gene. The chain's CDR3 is CASSGTGEYGYTF. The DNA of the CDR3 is TGTGCCAGTAGTGGGACAGGGGAGTATGGCTACACCTTC.

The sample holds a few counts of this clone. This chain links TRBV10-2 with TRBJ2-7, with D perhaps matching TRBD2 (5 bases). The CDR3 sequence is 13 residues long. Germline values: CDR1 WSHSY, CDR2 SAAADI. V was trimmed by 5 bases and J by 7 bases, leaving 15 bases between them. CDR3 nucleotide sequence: TGCGCCAGCAGTCGGACTTTGGTCGGGGAGCAGTACTTC. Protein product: CASSRTLVGEQYF.

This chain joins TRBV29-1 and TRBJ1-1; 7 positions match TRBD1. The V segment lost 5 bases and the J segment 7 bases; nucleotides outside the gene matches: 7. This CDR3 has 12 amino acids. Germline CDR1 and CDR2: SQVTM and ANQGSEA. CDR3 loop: CSVTPDRVEAFF. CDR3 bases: TGCAGCGTTACCCCCGACAGGGTTGAAGCTTTCTTT.

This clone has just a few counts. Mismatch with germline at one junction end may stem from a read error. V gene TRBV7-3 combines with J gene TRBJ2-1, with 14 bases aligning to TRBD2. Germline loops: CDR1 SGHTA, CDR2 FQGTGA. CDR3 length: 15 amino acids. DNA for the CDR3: TGTTCCAGCAGCCCCAGACTAGCGGGAGGGGACGAGCAGTTCTTC. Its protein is CSSSPRLAGGDEQFF. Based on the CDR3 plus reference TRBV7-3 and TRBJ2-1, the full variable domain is GAGVSQTPSNKVTEKGKYVELRCDPISGHTALYWYRQSLGQGPEFLIYFQGTGAADDSGLPNDRFFAVRPEGSVSTLKIQRTERGDSAVYLCSSSPRLAGGDEQFFGPGTRLTVL.

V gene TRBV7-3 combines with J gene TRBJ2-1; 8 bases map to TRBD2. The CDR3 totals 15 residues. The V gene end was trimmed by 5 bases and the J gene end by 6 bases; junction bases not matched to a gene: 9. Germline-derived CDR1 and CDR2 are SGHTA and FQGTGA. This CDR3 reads CASSPSVAGGNEQFF. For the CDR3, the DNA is TGTGCCAGCAGCCCCTCTGTGGCGGGAGGCAATGAGCAGTTCTTC. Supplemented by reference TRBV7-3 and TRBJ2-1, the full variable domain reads GAGVSQTPSNKVTEKGKYVELRCDPISGHTALYWYRQSLGQGPEFLIYFQGTGAADDSGLPNDRFFAVRPEGSVSTLKIQRTERGDSAVYLCASSPSVAGGNEQFFGPGTRLTVL.

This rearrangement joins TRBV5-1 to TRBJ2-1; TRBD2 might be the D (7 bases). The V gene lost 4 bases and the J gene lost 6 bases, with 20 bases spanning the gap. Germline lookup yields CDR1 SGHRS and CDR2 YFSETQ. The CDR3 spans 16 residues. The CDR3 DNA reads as TGCGCCAGCAGCGGGGGCCTAGCGGTTCAAGGCAATGAGCAGTTCTTC. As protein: CASSGGLAVQGNEQFF.

The CDR3 spells CASSLGQGSNYGYTF. CDR3 coding DNA: TGCGCCAGCAGCCTGGGACAGGGCTCTAACTATGGCTACACCTTC. The gene calls are TRBV4-1 and TRBJ1-2; 9 bases are a match to TRBD1. V shed 4 bases, J shed 0 bases, and the junction held 3 bases outside the gene matches. The CDR3 consists of 15 residues. CDR1 is MGHRA, CDR2 YSYEKL, per germline.

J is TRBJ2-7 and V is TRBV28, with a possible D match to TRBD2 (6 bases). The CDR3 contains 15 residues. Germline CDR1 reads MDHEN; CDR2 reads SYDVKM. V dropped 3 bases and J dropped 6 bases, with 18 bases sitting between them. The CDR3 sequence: CASSFFRAGRPEQYF. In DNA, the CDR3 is TGTGCCAGCAGTTTTTTCCGGGCAGGGAGGCCCGAGCAGTACTTC. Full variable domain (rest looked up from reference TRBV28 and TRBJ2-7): DVKVTQSSRYLVKRTGEKVFLECVQDMDHENMFWYRQDPGLGLRLIYFSYDVKMKEKGDIPEGYSVSREKKERFSLILESASTNQTSMYLCASSFFRAGRPEQYFGPGTRLTVT.

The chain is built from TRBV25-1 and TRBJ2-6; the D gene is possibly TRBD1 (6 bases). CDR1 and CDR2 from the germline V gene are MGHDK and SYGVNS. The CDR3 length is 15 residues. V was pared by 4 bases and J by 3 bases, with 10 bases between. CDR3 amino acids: CASSVTGIGANVLTF. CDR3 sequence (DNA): TGTGCCAGCAGTGTTACAGGGATTGGGGCCAACGTCCTGACTTTC.

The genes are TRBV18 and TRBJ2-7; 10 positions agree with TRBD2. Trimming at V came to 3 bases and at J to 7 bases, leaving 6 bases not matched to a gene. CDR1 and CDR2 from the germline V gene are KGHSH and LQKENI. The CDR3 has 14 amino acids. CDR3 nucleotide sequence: TGTGCCAGCTCACCGGCTAGCGGGGGCCTGGAGCAGTACTTC. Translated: CASSPASGGLEQYF.

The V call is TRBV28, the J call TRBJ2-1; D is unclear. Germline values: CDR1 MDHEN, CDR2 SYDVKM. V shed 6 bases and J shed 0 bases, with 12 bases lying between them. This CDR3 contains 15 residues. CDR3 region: CASSPLRSSYNEQFF. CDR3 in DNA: TGTGCCAGCAGCCCTCTGAGGAGCTCCTACAATGAGCAGTTCTTC.

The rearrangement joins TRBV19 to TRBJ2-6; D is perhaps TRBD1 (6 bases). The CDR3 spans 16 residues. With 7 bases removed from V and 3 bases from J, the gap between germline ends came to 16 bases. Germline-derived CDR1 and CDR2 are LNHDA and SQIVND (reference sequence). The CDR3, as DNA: TGTGCCAGTAAGGGGACAAGGGCTGGTGGGGCCAACGTCCTGACTTTC. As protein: CASKGTRAGGANVLTF.

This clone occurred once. The CDR3 protein is CATRGNPNTEAFF. In nucleotides, the CDR3 is TGTGCCACCCGCGGGAACCCGAACACTGAAGCTTTCTTT. The chain employs TRBV6-4 and TRBJ1-1; D is ambiguous. This CDR3 is 13 amino acids long. Trimming took 10 bases from V and 1 from J, leaving 13 bases between them. The germline V gene encodes CDR1 MRHNA and CDR2 SNTAGT.

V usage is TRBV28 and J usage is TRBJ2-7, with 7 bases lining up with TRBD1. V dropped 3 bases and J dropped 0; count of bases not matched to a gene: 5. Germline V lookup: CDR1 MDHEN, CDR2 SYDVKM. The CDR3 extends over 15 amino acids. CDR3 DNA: TGTGCCAGCAGTTTCCCTGGGACAGACTCCTACGAGCAGTACTTC. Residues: CASSFPGTDSYEQYF.

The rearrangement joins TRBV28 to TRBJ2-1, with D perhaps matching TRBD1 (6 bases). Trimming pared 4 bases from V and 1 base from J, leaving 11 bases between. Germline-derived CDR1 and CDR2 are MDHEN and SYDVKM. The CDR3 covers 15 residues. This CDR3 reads CASSSWQGSYNEQFF. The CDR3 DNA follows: TGTGCCAGCAGTTCCTGGCAGGGGTCCTACAATGAGCAGTTCTTC. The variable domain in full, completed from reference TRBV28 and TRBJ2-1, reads DVKVTQSSRYLVKRTGEKVFLECVQDMDHENMFWYRQDPGLGLRLIYFSYDVKMKEKGDIPEGYSVSREKKERFSLILESASTNQTSMYLCASSSWQGSYNEQFFGPGTRLTVL.